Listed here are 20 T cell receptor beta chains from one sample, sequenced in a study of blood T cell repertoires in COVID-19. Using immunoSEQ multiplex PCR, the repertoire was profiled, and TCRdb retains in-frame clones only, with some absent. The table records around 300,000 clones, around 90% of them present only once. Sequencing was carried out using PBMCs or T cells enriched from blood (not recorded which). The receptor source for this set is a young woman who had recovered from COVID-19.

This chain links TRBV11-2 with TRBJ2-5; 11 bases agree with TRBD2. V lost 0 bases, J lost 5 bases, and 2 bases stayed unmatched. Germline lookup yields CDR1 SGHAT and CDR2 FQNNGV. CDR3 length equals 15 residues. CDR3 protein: CASSLETSGKETQYF. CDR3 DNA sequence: TGTGCCAGCAGCTTAGAGACTAGCGGGAAGGAGACCCAGTACTTC.

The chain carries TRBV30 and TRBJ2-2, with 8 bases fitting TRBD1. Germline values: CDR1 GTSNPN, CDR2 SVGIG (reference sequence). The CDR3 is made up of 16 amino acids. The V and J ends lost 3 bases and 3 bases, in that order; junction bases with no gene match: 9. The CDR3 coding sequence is TGTGCCTGGAGGCCCGCAGGGGGCGGGGACACCGGGGAGCTGTTTTTT. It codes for CAWRPAGGGDTGELFF.

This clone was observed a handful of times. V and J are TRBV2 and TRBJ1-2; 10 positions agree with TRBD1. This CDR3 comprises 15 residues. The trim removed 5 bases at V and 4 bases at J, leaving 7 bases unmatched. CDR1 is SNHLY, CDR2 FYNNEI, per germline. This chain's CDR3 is CASSKKTGGGYGYTF. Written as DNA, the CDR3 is TGTGCCAGCAGTAAAAAGACAGGGGGCGGCTATGGCTACACCTTC.

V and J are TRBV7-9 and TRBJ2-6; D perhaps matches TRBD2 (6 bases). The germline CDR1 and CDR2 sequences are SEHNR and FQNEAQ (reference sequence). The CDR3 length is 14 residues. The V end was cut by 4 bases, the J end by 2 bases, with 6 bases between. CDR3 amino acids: CASSSGAGANVLTF. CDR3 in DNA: TGTGCCAGCAGCTCGGGGGCTGGGGCCAACGTCCTGACTTTC.

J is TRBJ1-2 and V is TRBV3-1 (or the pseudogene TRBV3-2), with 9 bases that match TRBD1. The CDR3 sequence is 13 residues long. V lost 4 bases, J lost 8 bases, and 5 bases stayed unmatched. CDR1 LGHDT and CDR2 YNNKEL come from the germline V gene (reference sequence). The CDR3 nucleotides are TGTGCCAGCAGCCCCGGGACAGGGAGCGGCTACACCTTC. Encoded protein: CASSPGTGSGYTF.

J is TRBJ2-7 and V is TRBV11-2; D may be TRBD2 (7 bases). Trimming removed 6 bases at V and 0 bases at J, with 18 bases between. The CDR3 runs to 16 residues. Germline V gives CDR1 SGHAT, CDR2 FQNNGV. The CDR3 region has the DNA TGTGCCAGCAGACCGACGAGGGGGAGGGTCTCCTACGAGCAGTACTTC. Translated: CASRPTRGRVSYEQYF.

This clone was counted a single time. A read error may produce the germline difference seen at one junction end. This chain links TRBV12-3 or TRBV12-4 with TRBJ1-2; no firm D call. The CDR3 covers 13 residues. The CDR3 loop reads CASTLGEAGGYTF. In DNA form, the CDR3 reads TGTGCCAGCACTTTAGGCGAAGCAGGTGGCTACACCTTC.

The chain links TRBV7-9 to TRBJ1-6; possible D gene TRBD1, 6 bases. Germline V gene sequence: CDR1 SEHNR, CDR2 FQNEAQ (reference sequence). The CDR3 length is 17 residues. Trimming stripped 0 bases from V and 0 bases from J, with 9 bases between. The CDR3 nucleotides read TGTGCCAGCAGCTTAGCTGACAGGAGCTCCTATAATTCACCCCTCCACTTT. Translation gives CASSLADRSSYNSPLHF.

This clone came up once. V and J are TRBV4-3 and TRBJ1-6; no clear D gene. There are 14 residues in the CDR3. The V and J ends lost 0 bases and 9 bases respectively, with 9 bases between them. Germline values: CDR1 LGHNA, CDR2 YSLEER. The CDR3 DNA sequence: TGCGCCAGCAGCCAAGAAGGAGAAAGTTCACCCCTCCACTTT. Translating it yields CASSQEGESSPLHF.

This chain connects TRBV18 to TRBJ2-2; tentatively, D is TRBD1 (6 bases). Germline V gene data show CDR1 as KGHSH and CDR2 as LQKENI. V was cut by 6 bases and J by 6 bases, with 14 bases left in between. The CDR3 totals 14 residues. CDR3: CASSAGTLSGELFF. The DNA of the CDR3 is TGTGCCAGCTCTGCCGGGACACTATCCGGGGAGCTGTTTTTT. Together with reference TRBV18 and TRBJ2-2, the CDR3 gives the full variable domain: NAGVMQNPRHLVRRRGQEARLRCSPMKGHSHVYWYRQLPEEGLKFMVYLQKENIIDESGMPKERFSAEFPKEGPSILRIQQVVRGDSAAYFCASSAGTLSGELFFGEGSRLTVL.

CDR3 bases: TGTGCCAGCAGTGAAGTAAGACAGGGCGTAGGTGGCTATGGCTACACCTTC. Translating gives CASSEVRQGVGGYGYTF. This chain connects TRBV2 to TRBJ1-2, with 7 nucleotides matching TRBD1. V shed 1 base and J 4 bases; nucleotides not matched to a gene: 12. This CDR3 contains 17 residues. The germline gives CDR1 SNHLY, CDR2 FYNNEI.

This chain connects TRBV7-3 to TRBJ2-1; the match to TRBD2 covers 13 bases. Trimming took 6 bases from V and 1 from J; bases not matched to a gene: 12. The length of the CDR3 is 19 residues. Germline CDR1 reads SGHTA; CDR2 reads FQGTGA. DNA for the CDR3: TGTGCCAGCAGTTCCAGGGGACTAGCGGGGCCTTCTTCCTACAATGAGCAGTTCTTC. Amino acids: CASSSRGLAGPSSYNEQFF.

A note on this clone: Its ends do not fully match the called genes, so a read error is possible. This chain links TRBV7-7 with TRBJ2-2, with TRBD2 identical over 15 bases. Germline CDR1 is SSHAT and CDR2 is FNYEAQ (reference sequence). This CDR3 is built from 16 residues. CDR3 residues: CASSPGLAGGTGELFF. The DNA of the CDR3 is TGTGCTAGCAGCCCGGGACTAGCGGGAGGAACCGGGGAGCTGTTTTTT.

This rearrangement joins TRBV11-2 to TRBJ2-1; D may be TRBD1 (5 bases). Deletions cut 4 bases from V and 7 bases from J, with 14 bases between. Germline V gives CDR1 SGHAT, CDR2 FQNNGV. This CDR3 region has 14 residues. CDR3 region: CASSSTGNRNEQFF. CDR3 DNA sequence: TGTGCCAGCAGCTCGACCGGAAACAGGAATGAGCAGTTCTTC. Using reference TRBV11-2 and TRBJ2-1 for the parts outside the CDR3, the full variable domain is EAGVAQSPRYKIIEKRQSVAFWCNPISGHATLYWYQQILGQGPKLLIQFQNNGVVDDSQLPKDRFSAERLKGVDSTLKIQPAKLEDSAVYLCASSSTGNRNEQFFGPGTRLTVL.

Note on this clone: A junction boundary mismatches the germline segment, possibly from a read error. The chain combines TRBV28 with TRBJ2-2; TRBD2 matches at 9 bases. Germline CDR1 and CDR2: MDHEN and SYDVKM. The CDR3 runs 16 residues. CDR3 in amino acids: CASSFLGLAGVGELFF. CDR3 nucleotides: TGTGCCAGCAGTTTTCTGGGGTTAGCGGGAGTCGGGGAACTGTTTTTT. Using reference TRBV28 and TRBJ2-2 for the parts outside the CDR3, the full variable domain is DVKVTQSSRYLVKRTGEKVFLECVQDMDHENMFWYRQDPGLGLRLIYFSYDVKMKEKGDIPEGYSVSREKKERFSLILESASTNQTSMYLCASSFLGLAGVGELFFGEGSRLTVL.

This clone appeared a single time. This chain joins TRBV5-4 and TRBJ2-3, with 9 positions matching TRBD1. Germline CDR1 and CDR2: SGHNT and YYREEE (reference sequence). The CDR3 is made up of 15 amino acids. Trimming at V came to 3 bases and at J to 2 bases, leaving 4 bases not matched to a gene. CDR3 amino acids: CASSSRDRDTDTQYF. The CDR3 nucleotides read TGTGCCAGCAGCTCGCGGGACAGGGACACAGATACGCAGTATTTT.

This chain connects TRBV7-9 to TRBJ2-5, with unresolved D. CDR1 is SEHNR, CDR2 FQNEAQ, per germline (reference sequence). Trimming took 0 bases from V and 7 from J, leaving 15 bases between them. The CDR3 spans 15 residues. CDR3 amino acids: CASSLALGSPGTQYF. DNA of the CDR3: TGTGCCAGCAGCTTAGCGCTCGGCAGCCCGGGGACCCAGTACTTC.

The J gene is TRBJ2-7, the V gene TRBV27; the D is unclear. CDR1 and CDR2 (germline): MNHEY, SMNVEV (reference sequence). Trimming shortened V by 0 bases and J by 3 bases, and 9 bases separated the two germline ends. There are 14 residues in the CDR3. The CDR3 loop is CASSLSWSDYEQYF. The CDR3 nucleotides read TGTGCCAGCAGTTTATCATGGTCAGACTACGAGCAGTACTTC.

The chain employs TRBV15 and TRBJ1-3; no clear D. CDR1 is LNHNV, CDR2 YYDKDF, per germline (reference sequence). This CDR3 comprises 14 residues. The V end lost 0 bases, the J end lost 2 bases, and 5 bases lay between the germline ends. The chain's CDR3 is CATSREATGNTIYF. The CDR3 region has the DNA TGTGCCACCAGCAGAGAGGCAACTGGAAACACCATATATTTT.

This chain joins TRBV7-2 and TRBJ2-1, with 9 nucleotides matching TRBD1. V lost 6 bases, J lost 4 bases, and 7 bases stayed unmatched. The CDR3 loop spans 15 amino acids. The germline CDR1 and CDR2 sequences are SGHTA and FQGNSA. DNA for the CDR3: TGTGCCAGCAGGCTCGACAGGGGGATTTACAATGAGCAGTTCTTC. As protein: CASRLDRGIYNEQFF.